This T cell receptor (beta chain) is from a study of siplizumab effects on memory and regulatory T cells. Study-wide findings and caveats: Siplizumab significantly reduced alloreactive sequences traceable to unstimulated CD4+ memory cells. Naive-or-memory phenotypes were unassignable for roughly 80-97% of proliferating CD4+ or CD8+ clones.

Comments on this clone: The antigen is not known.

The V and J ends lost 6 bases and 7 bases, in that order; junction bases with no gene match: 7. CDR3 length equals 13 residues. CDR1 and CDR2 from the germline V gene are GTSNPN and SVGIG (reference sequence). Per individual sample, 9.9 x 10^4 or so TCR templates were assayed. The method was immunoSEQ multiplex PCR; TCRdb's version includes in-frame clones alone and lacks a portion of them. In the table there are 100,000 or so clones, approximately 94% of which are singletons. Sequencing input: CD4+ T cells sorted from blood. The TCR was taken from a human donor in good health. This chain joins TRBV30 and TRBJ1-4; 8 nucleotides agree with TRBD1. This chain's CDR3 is CACSGGQREKLFF. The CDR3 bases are TGTGCCTGCTCAGGGGGCCAACGTGAAAAACTGTTTTTT.